This passage covers 29 T cell receptor beta chains from one sample sequenced in a study of OX40 agonist ivuxolimab in advanced cancers. Some clones are missing from TCRdb's copy, which holds only in-frame ones; the method was immunoSEQ multiplex PCR. The data show approximately 68,000 clones, around nine tenths seen once. The sample in question was CD4+ or CD8+ T cells sorted from blood, obtained in a trial of the OX40 agonist ivuxolimab. The source is an adult with an advanced solid tumor such as melanoma, head and neck, liver or kidney cancer.

The gene calls are TRBV28 and TRBJ2-4; D could derive from TRBD1 or TRBD2 (6 bases each). This CDR3 is 14 amino acids long. Trimming removed 6 bases from V and 0 bases from J, with 9 bases in between. The germline CDR1 and CDR2 sequences are MDHEN and SYDVKM. CDR3 region: CASREGGAKNIQYF. CDR3 DNA: TGTGCCAGCAGGGAGGGGGGAGCCAAAAACATTCAGTACTTC.

This chain joins TRBV9 and TRBJ2-3; D is unclear. CDR1 is SGDLS and CDR2 is YYNGEE in the germline V gene. The CDR3 is 12 amino acids. The germline V and J ends were trimmed by 8 bases and 0 bases, with 7 bases remaining between them. The CDR3 region is CARATSTDTQYF. CDR3 DNA: TGTGCCAGAGCGACTAGCACAGATACGCAGTATTTT. The whole variable domain, filled in from reference TRBV9 and TRBJ2-3, reads DSGVTQTPKHLITATGQRVTLRCSPRSGDLSVYWYQQSLDQGLQFLIQYYNGEERAKGNILERFSAQQFPDLHSELNLSSLELGDSALYFCARATSTDTQYFGPGTRLTVL.

CDR3 sequence reads: CASSETGGAGYGYTF. The CDR3 region has the DNA TGTGCCAGCAGTGAAACAGGGGGCGCTGGCTATGGCTACACCTTC. The V gene is TRBV6-1, the J gene TRBJ1-2; TRBD1 aligns across 9 bases. The CDR3 is 15 residues long. With 2 bases clipped from V and 4 bases from J, the junction kept 5 bases outside the gene matches. Germline V CDR1 and CDR2: MNHNS, SASEGT.

The chain employs TRBV19 and TRBJ2-7, with D unresolved. V dropped 1 base and J dropped 0 bases, with 4 bases sitting between them. The CDR3 runs 13 residues. Germline CDR1 LNHDA, CDR2 SQIVND (reference sequence). CDR3 in DNA: TGTGCCAGTAGTATAGTGTACTCCTACGAGCAGTACTTC. Translation gives CASSIVYSYEQYF.

This clone was detected a few times. The chain is built from TRBV14 and TRBJ2-2; D is undetermined. Trimming removed 2 bases from V and 1 base from J, with 5 bases in between. The CDR3 is 14 residues long. CDR1 and CDR2 (germline): SGHDN, FVKESK. The CDR3 reads CASSQSGNTGELFF. In DNA, the CDR3 is TGTGCCAGCAGCCAATCCGGGAACACCGGGGAGCTGTTTTTT.

The chain uses TRBV28 and TRBJ2-7; possibly TRBD1 for D (6 bases). The CDR3 loop spans 14 amino acids. With 5 bases removed from V and 6 bases from J, the gap between germline ends came to 17 bases. Germline CDR1 is MDHEN and CDR2 is SYDVKM. The CDR3, as DNA: TGTGCCAGCAGTCCCCGGACAGTACTACGCGAGCAGTACTTC. It codes for CASSPRTVLREQYF. The variable domain in full, with the rest retrieved from reference TRBV28 and TRBJ2-7, is DVKVTQSSRYLVKRTGEKVFLECVQDMDHENMFWYRQDPGLGLRLIYFSYDVKMKEKGDIPEGYSVSREKKERFSLILESASTNQTSMYLCASSPRTVLREQYFGPGTRLTVT.

This sequence joins TRBV10-3 and TRBJ1-2; a possible D gene is TRBD1 (5 bases). V was cut by 5 bases and J by 5 bases, with 12 bases left in between. Per the germline V gene, CDR1 is ENHRY and CDR2 is SYGVKD. The CDR3 has 13 residues. In DNA, the CDR3 is TGTGCCATCAGTCCCAGGACAAGTTATGGCTACACCTTC. Translation: CAISPRTSYGYTF.

J is TRBJ2-2 and V is TRBV27; D not certain. Germline V gene sequence: CDR1 MNHEY, CDR2 SMNVEV (reference sequence). The CDR3 runs 14 residues. V was cut by 4 bases and J by 0 bases, with 6 bases left in between. This CDR3 reads CASSSRTNTGELFF. CDR3 DNA sequence: TGTGCCAGCAGTTCCCGCACGAACACCGGGGAGCTGTTTTTT.

This chain links TRBV28 with TRBJ1-6; 9 nucleotides agree with TRBD1. V lost 4 bases and J lost 7; bases outside the gene matches: 5. CDR1 and CDR2 (germline): MDHEN, SYDVKM. This CDR3 comprises 15 residues. The CDR3 DNA follows: TGTGCCAGCAGTTCGGAGGGGACAGGGAATTCACCCCTCCACTTT. This translates into CASSSEGTGNSPLHF.

The CDR3 loop is CASSSGGVRQETQYF. CDR3 coding DNA: TGTGCCAGCAGTTCGGGGGGAGTTCGGCAAGAGACCCAGTACTTC. The chain is built from TRBV7-6 and TRBJ2-5, with TRBD2 identical over 7 bases. The CDR3 length is 15 residues. Germline V CDR1 and CDR2: SGHVS, FNYEAQ. V lost 6 bases, J lost 2 bases, and 9 bases stayed unmatched.

This clone was recorded only once. V and J are TRBV18 and TRBJ1-1; a weak D match, TRBD1 (5 bases). Looked up from germline, CDR1 is KGHSH and CDR2 is LQKENI. The CDR3 spans 15 residues. Trimming cost V 3 bases and J 4 bases, with 15 bases left between them. CDR3 in amino acids: CASSPSSSGFTEAFF. The DNA of the CDR3 is TGTGCCAGCTCACCCTCGTCATCAGGGTTCACTGAAGCTTTCTTT.

The table lists this clone with a count of one. The chain uses TRBV4-2 and TRBJ2-3; the match to TRBD2 covers 8 bases. Trimming at V came to 0 bases and at J to 2 bases, leaving 7 bases not matched to a gene. From germline, CDR1 is LGHNA and CDR2 YNFKEQ. The CDR3 has 17 residues. The CDR3 protein is CASSQERVSGATDTQYF. DNA of the CDR3: TGTGCCAGCAGCCAAGAGAGGGTTAGCGGGGCCACAGATACGCAGTATTTT.

Points on this clone: Other DNA sequences in the same sample also yield this CDR3. V gene TRBV27 combines with J gene TRBJ1-2, with a weak D call TRBD1 (5 bases). V lost 3 bases and J lost 0, with 14 bases in between. Germline V gene data show CDR1 as MNHEY and CDR2 as SMNVEV (reference sequence). The CDR3 totals 16 residues. Here the CDR3 reads CASSFKGQGANYGYTF. CDR3 DNA: TGTGCCAGCAGTTTTAAGGGGCAGGGCGCTAACTATGGCTACACCTTC.

This sequence joins TRBV27 and TRBJ1-6, with a possible D match to TRBD1 (5 bases). The CDR3 totals 13 residues. CDR1 and CDR2 from the germline V gene are MNHEY and SMNVEV (reference sequence). Trimming cost V 5 bases and J 9 bases, with 11 bases left between them. The CDR3: CASSPSRVSPLHF. The CDR3 coding sequence is TGTGCCAGCAGTCCGAGCAGGGTTTCACCCCTCCACTTT.

Regarding this clone: This specimen includes other DNA sequences encoding the same CDR3. The chain uses TRBV5-1 and TRBJ2-5; D gene ambiguous. This CDR3 spans 14 amino acids. The germline V gene encodes CDR1 SGHRS and CDR2 YFSETQ. The ends were cut back, 0 bases at V and 2 bases at J, with 8 bases in the middle. DNA of the CDR3: TGCGCCAGCAGCTTGGGGCAGCTTCAAGAGACCCAGTACTTC. It translates to CASSLGQLQETQYF.

The rearrangement links TRBV4-2 to TRBJ2-2; a possible D gene is TRBD2 (7 bases). Per the germline V gene, CDR1 is LGHNA and CDR2 is YNFKEQ. CDR3 length: 19 amino acids. Trimming left V 4 bases short and J 4 bases short, with 25 bases between. The CDR3 coding sequence is TGTGCCAGCAGCCGCCAACCCCACTGGGAGGGGGGGGGCACCGGGGAGCTGTTTTTT. This gives the protein CASSRQPHWEGGGTGELFF.

The chain joins TRBV7-2 to TRBJ2-6; weak D call: TRBD2 (5 bases). Germline CDR1 and CDR2: SGHTA and FQGNSA. Trimming removed 1 base at V and 0 bases at J, with 7 bases between. CDR3 length: 16 residues. CDR3 region: CASSLDGLSGANVLTF. Here the CDR3 DNA reads TGTGCCAGCAGCTTAGATGGACTCTCTGGGGCCAACGTCCTGACTTTC.

CDR3 loop: CASSPGTNEQFF. CDR3 nucleotides: TGTGCCAGCAGCCCGGGGACTAATGAGCAGTTCTTC. The chain employs TRBV6-5 and TRBJ2-1, with TRBD2 as a possible D gene (6 bases). The CDR3 is 12 residues long. Deletions cut 6 bases from V and 7 bases from J, with 10 bases between. Per germline, CDR1 MNHEY and CDR2 SVGAGI.

In this sample, this clone turned up once. This chain joins TRBV30 and TRBJ2-7; D possibly corresponds to TRBD2 (5 bases). The V gene's germline CDR1 is GTSNPN and CDR2 SVGIG (reference sequence). This CDR3 is built from 13 residues. The V and J ends lost 5 bases and 0 bases respectively, with 11 bases between them. The CDR3 region is CAWSGRNSYEQYF. CDR3 nucleotide sequence: TGTGCCTGGTCGGGAAGGAACTCCTACGAGCAGTACTTC.

The V call is TRBV5-4, the J call TRBJ2-3; D possibly corresponds to TRBD1 (5 bases). Germline V gene sequence: CDR1 SGHNT, CDR2 YYREEE (reference sequence). Trimming left V 7 bases short and J 3 bases short, with 12 bases between. The CDR3 loop spans 13 amino acids. The CDR3, as DNA: TGTGCCAGCTCCACAGGCAGGACAGATACGCAGTATTTT. It translates to CASSTGRTDTQYF.

This chain joins TRBV28 and TRBJ2-5, with 10 positions matching TRBD1. Germline assignment: CDR1 MDHEN and CDR2 SYDVKM. V lost 8 bases and J lost 3; bases outside the gene matches: 3. The CDR3 is made up of 13 amino acids. The CDR3 sequence is CASGTGAEETQYF. As DNA, the CDR3 is TGTGCCAGCGGGACAGGGGCAGAAGAGACCCAGTACTTC.

The chain links TRBV11-3 to TRBJ2-3; 7 bases match TRBD1. This CDR3 has 14 residues. V lost 5 bases to trimming and J lost 0 bases; unmatched junction nucleotides: 2. Germline CDR1 reads SGHNT; CDR2 reads YENEEA. CDR3 residues: CASSLQGSTDTQYF. CDR3 DNA: TGTGCCAGCAGCCTACAGGGGAGCACAGATACGCAGTATTTT.

Comment on this clone: Germline is not matched at one junction end, which may reflect a read error. The chain uses TRBV7-7 and TRBJ2-5; D might be TRBD2 (5 bases). The CDR3 is 16 residues long. In germline, CDR1 is SSHAT, CDR2 FNYEAQ (reference sequence). The CDR3 loop is CASSLLAAGLQETQYF. CDR3 nucleotides: TGTGCTAGCAGCCTGCTGGCGGCCGGACTCCAAGAGACCCAGTACTTC.

This chain joins TRBV28 and TRBJ1-4; 8 nucleotides line up with TRBD1. This CDR3 contains 14 residues. Germline V gives CDR1 MDHEN, CDR2 SYDVKM. V trimming: 5 bases; J trimming: 8 bases; junction bases outside the gene matches: 7. CDR3 amino acids: CASSTTGEVEKLFF. The CDR3 coding sequence is TGTGCCAGCAGTACGACAGGGGAAGTAGAAAAACTGTTTTTT.

The chain couples TRBV14 to TRBJ1-1, with 10 positions matching TRBD1. V shed 0 bases and J 0 bases; nucleotides not matched to a gene: 4. Germline V gives CDR1 SGHDN, CDR2 FVKESK. The CDR3 is 17 amino acids. The CDR3 loop is CASSQERGQGLNTEAFF. The CDR3 nucleotides read TGTGCCAGCAGCCAAGAACGGGGACAGGGGTTGAACACTGAAGCTTTCTTT.

The chain employs TRBV6-5 and TRBJ1-2, with a tentative D call TRBD1 (6 bases). V was shortened by 4 bases and J by 5 bases, with 11 bases between the two germline ends. The CDR3 totals 13 residues. Germline CDR1 reads MNHEY; CDR2 reads SVGAGI. The chain's CDR3 is CASSWGGQYGYTF. The DNA for the CDR3 is TGTGCCAGCAGTTGGGGGGGACAATATGGCTACACCTTC.

V usage is TRBV25-1 and J usage is TRBJ1-2; 8 bases align to TRBD1. The CDR3 runs to 16 residues. The ends lost 0 bases at V and 4 bases at J; junction bases unmatched: 7. The germline gives CDR1 MGHDK, CDR2 SYGVNS. The CDR3 loop is CASSEYAGGKSYGYTF. CDR3 DNA: TGTGCCAGCAGTGAATATGCAGGGGGCAAAAGCTATGGCTACACCTTC.

The chain carries TRBV6-5 and TRBJ1-2; 7 nucleotides line up with TRBD1. This CDR3 contains 13 residues. V lost 5 bases to trimming and J lost 6 bases; unmatched junction nucleotides: 6. Germline V gene sequence: CDR1 MNHEY, CDR2 SVGAGI. CDR3 in DNA: TGTGCCAGCAGTCGAGACAGGGTTGATGGCTACACCTTC. Residues: CASSRDRVDGYTF.

The chain uses TRBV30 and TRBJ1-2, with D tentatively TRBD1 (6 bases). Trimming took 4 bases from V and 3 from J, leaving 9 bases between them. The CDR3 covers 12 residues. Germline CDR1 GTSNPN, CDR2 SVGIG (reference sequence). Here the CDR3 reads CAWNREHYGYTF. The CDR3 region has the DNA TGTGCCTGGAACAGGGAACACTATGGCTACACCTTC.